These 14 T cell receptor beta chains share one sample of origin, sequenced in a study of OX40 agonist ivuxolimab in advanced cancers. TCRdb's table, derived via immunoSEQ multiplex PCR, lists solely in-frame clones and lacks some. Among some 80,000 clones, more than 70% were seen once, and the ten largest hold 0.72%. The specimen was CD4+ or CD8+ T cells sorted from blood, collected in a trial of the OX40 agonist ivuxolimab. The receptor set was obtained from an adult with an advanced solid tumor such as melanoma, head and neck, liver or kidney cancer.

The CDR3 loop is CASSLREKLFF. The CDR3 DNA is TGTGCCAGCAGCTTGCGGGAGAAGCTGTTTTTT. J is TRBJ2-2 and V is TRBV5-6; D perhaps matches TRBD2 (6 bases). Germline CDR1 is SGHDT and CDR2 is YYEEEE. The CDR3 has 11 residues. Trimming left V 1 base short and J 12 bases short, with 7 bases between. Filled out from reference TRBV5-6 and TRBJ2-2, the complete variable domain reads DAGVTQSPTHLIKTRGQQVTLRCSPKSGHDTVSWYQQALGQGPQFIFQYYEEEERQRGNFPDRFSGHQFPNYSSELNVNALLLGDSALYLCASSLREKLFFGEGSRLTVL.

The chain combines TRBV18 with TRBJ1-2; a weak D match, TRBD1 (5 bases). V lost 0 bases to trimming and J lost 4 bases, with 18 bases between them. CDR1 and CDR2 (germline): KGHSH, LQKENI. The CDR3 is made up of 17 amino acids. CDR3 region: CASSPPLSLGAAYGYTF. The CDR3 nucleotides are TGTGCCAGCTCACCACCGCTATCTTTAGGGGCCGCCTATGGCTACACCTTC. Full variable domain (rest looked up from reference TRBV18 and TRBJ1-2): NAGVMQNPRHLVRRRGQEARLRCSPMKGHSHVYWYRQLPEEGLKFMVYLQKENIIDESGMPKERFSAEFPKEGPSILRIQQVVRGDSAAYFCASSPPLSLGAAYGYTFGSGTRLTVV.

Only one count was recorded for this clone. The CDR3 bases are TGTGCCAGCAGCCTAACAGGAGCCGGGGAGCTGTTTTTT. Its protein product is CASSLTGAGELFF. The chain joins TRBV9 to TRBJ2-2; D is possibly TRBD1 (5 bases). The V gene's germline CDR1 is SGDLS and CDR2 YYNGEE. The CDR3 loop spans 13 amino acids. V lost 4 bases and J 6 bases, leaving 10 bases between the germline ends.

The chain joins TRBV28 to TRBJ1-1; D not certain. The germline V and J ends were trimmed by 5 bases and 0 bases, with 10 bases remaining between them. The CDR3 contains 14 residues. Germline CDR1 and CDR2: MDHEN and SYDVKM. The CDR3 protein is CASSATALNTEAFF. The CDR3 DNA reads TGTGCCAGCAGTGCGACTGCGTTGAACACTGAAGCTTTCTTT.

The gene calls are TRBV6-6 and TRBJ2-7; 7 bases line up with TRBD1. Germline V gene lookup returns CDR1 MNHNY and CDR2 SVGAGI (reference sequence). The CDR3 is 14 residues long. The V segment lost 4 bases and the J segment 2 bases; nucleotides outside the gene matches: 5. CDR3: CASSSRTGTYEQYF. The CDR3 bases are TGTGCCAGCAGTTCGCGGACAGGCACCTACGAGCAGTACTTC.

Remarks on this clone: One junction end does not reproduce the germline sequence, and a read error may be involved. This chain uses TRBV2 with TRBJ2-7; D remains ambiguous. Germline loops: CDR1 SNHLY, CDR2 FYNNEI. The CDR3 has 12 amino acids. In nucleotides, the CDR3 is TGTGCCAGCAGTGAAGACACGGGCTCGATTGTTTTC. It specifies CASSEDTGSIVF.

V gene TRBV2 combines with J gene TRBJ1-3; D is unclear. Per germline, CDR1 SNHLY and CDR2 FYNNEI. V was trimmed by 0 bases and J by 9 bases, leaving 12 bases between them. This CDR3 has 14 amino acids. The CDR3 here is CASSEALIRGTIYF. The CDR3 DNA is TGTGCCAGCAGTGAAGCCCTAATACGGGGCACCATATATTTT.

This clone was counted a single time. This sequence joins TRBV28 and TRBJ1-5; possibly TRBD1 for D (6 bases). V shed 4 bases and J shed 0 bases, with 19 bases lying between them. Germline CDR1 is MDHEN and CDR2 is SYDVKM. The CDR3 totals 18 residues. In nucleotides, the CDR3 is TGTGCCAGCAGTTCCCGACCTTGGACAGCAAATAGCAATCAGCCCCAGCATTTT. Its protein is CASSSRPWTANSNQPQHF.

The sample holds one count of this clone. This rearrangement joins TRBV19 to TRBJ2-7, with D possibly being TRBD1 (5 bases). The V gene lost 5 bases and the J gene lost 1 base, with 9 bases spanning the gap. The V gene's germline CDR1 is LNHDA and CDR2 SQIVND (reference sequence). The CDR3 consists of 13 residues. CDR3 sequence (DNA): TGTGCCAGTAGTGTCCAGGGATCCTACGAGCAGTACTTC. As protein: CASSVQGSYEQYF.

The rearrangement links TRBV7-3 to TRBJ1-1, with a weak D call TRBD1 (5 bases). With 4 bases removed from V and 4 bases from J, the gap between germline ends came to 16 bases. CDR1 SGHTA and CDR2 FQGTGA come from the germline V gene. The length of the CDR3 is 15 residues. The CDR3 DNA sequence: TGTGCCAGCAGCTCCACTGGGTGGGGCGGCACTGAAGCTTTCTTT. Translation gives CASSSTGWGGTEAFF.

CDR3 residues: CASSFVLGRAFF. The CDR3 DNA reads as TGTGCCAGCAGTTTCGTACTTGGACGGGCTTTCTTT. V is TRBV28 and J is TRBJ1-1; no clear D gene. The CDR3 loop spans 12 amino acids. The V end was cut by 3 bases, the J end by 11 bases, with 13 bases between. Germline V gene data show CDR1 as MDHEN and CDR2 as SYDVKM.

V is TRBV25-1 and J is TRBJ1-1; D may be TRBD1 (5 bases). There are 13 residues in the CDR3. V was pared by 4 bases and J by 4 bases, with 10 bases between. The germline CDR1 and CDR2 sequences are MGHDK and SYGVNS. CDR3 DNA: TGTGCCAGCAGTGGATGGGGGGTCACTGAAGCTTTCTTT. Translating gives CASSGWGVTEAFF.

This clone appeared a single time. The rearrangement links TRBV6-6 to TRBJ1-2; 10 bases map to TRBD1. Germline loops: CDR1 MNHNY, CDR2 SVGAGI (reference sequence). V was pared by 0 bases and J by 13 bases, with 5 bases of the junction left unmatched. CDR3 size: 13 residues. In DNA form, the CDR3 reads TGTGCCAGCAGTTACTCGGGGACAGGGGTCCTCACCTTC. Protein: CASSYSGTGVLTF.

This rearrangement joins TRBV19 to TRBJ2-1, with 7 bases that match TRBD1. The CDR3 is made up of 13 amino acids. J lost 3 bases, V lost 6 bases, and 2 bases had no gene match. Per germline, CDR1 LNHDA and CDR2 SQIVND (reference sequence). In nucleotides, the CDR3 is TGTGCCAGTAGGAGGGACAGCTACAATGAGCAGTTCTTC. Protein: CASRRDSYNEQFF. The complete variable domain, with remaining parts taken from reference TRBV19 and TRBJ2-1, reads DGGITQSPKYLFRKEGQNVTLSCEQNLNHDAMYWYRQDPGQGLRLIYYSQIVNDFQKGDIAEGYSVSREKKESFPLTVTSAQKNPTAFYLCASRRDSYNEQFFGPGTRLTVL.